The present TCR beta chain was sequenced within a study of OX40 agonist ivuxolimab in advanced cancers. Study-wide context: An anti-OX40 (CD134) antibody with agonistic activity, ivuxolimab, was administered to patients. The group had a mean age of about 64 years, ranged from 23 to 79, and was around 82% male.

Measured with immunoSEQ multiplex PCR; TCRdb has only the in-frame clones, and not every one. The sample carries fewer than 85,000 clones, 90% recorded once. The sample consisted of CD4+ or CD8+ T cells sorted from blood, taken in a trial of the OX40 agonist ivuxolimab. The TCR was taken from an adult with an advanced solid tumor such as melanoma, head and neck, liver or kidney cancer.

The CDR3 DNA is TGTGCCAGTAGGCAGAACACAGATACGCAGTATTTT. Amino acid sequence: CASRQNTDTQYF. The gene calls are TRBV19 and TRBJ2-3; D uncertain. The CDR3 contains 12 residues. V was cut by 6 bases and J by 2 bases, with 6 bases left in between. Germline CDR1 is LNHDA and CDR2 is SQIVND (reference sequence).